This T cell receptor (beta chain) was profiled in a study of blood T cell repertoires in COVID-19. Across the whole study: Donors in the United States, Italy and Spain gave samples during acute or convalescent COVID-19. The cDNA or gDNA used as material had been derived from T cells, B-cell-depleted T cells, or PBMCs.

Germline values: CDR1 ENHRY, CDR2 SYGVKD. Trimming removed 5 bases from V and 3 bases from J; junction bases left unmatched: 2. This CDR3 region has 15 residues. Authors' analysis steps: Reference gene primer amplification yielded estimated nucleated cell counts. TCRdb keeps only in-frame clones here, not all; method: immunoSEQ multiplex PCR. The DNA was the basis for D and trimming; V, J and clone size are from that table. The sample shows 150,000 to 200,000 clones, roughly 78% of them seen only once. The V call is TRBV10-3, the J call TRBJ2-7; 15 nucleotides match TRBD2. The sequence derives from a man between 65 and 80 years old with active or convalescent COVID-19. Sequenced: peripheral blood. CDR3 bases: TGTGCCATCAGTAGGACTAGCGGGGGGGGCTACGAGCAGTACTTC. It yields the protein CAISRTSGGGYEQYF.